The following is a T cell receptor beta chain sequence with its context. An end of the junction does not agree with germline; a read error may underlie this. Germline V CDR1 and CDR2: MDHEN, SYDVKM. This CDR3 is built from 14 residues. Some clones are missing from TCRdb's copy, which holds only in-frame ones; the method was immunoSEQ multiplex PCR. The sample records 100,000 to 150,000 clones, around nine tenths being singletons. These data come from a study of control samples from healthy donors and cancer patients. The sequence was collected from a man younger than 35 in good health. The specimen sequenced was blood. V and J are TRBV28 and TRBJ2-7, with no clear D. The CDR3: CASSFRVYSHEQYF. The CDR3 DNA reads TGTGCCAGCTCCTTCCGGGTCTACTCCCACGAGCAGTACTTC.